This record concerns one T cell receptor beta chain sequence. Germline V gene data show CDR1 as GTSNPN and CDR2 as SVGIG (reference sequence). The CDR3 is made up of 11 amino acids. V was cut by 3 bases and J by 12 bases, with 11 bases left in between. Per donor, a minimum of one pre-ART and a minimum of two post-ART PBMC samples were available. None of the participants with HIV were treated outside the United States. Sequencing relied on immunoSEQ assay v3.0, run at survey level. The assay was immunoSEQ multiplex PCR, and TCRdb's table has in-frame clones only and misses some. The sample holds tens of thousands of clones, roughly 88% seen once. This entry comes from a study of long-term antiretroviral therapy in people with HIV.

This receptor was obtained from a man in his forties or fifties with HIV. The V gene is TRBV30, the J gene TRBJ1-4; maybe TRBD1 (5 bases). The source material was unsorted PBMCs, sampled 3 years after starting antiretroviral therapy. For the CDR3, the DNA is TGTGCCTGGAGCCAGCGGGGGGAACTGTTTTTT. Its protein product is CAWSQRGELFF.